This T cell receptor beta chain was sequenced for a study of blood T cell repertoires in COVID-19. CDR1 is SGDLS, CDR2 YYNGEE, per germline. The germline V and J ends were trimmed by 4 bases and 4 bases, with 18 bases remaining between them. This CDR3 comprises 15 residues. Original data processing: Estimated nucleated cell counts came from reference gene primer amplification. Some clones are missing from TCRdb's copy, which holds only in-frame ones; the method was immunoSEQ multiplex PCR. V and J calls and clone size are copied from that table; D and trimming were computed from the DNA. The sample gives about 270,000 clones, approximately 82% of which show up once; less than 4% is in the top ten.

The TCR originated in a woman under 30 with acute or convalescent COVID-19. Sample: peripheral blood. This chain uses TRBV9 with TRBJ2-7; possibly TRBD1 for D (7 bases). This CDR3 reads CASSLRGDSPYEQYF. DNA of the CDR3: TGTGCCAGCAGCCTGAGGGGGGACAGCCCTTACGAGCAGTACTTC. Full variable domain (missing parts from reference TRBV9 and TRBJ2-7): DSGVTQTPKHLITATGQRVTLRCSPRSGDLSVYWYQQSLDQGLQFLIQYYNGEERAKGNILERFSAQQFPDLHSELNLSSLELGDSALYFCASSLRGDSPYEQYFGPGTRLTVT.